The next 23 T cell receptor beta chains were all read from a single sample in a study of cytomegalovirus exposure and HLA in healthy donors. Profiling relied on immunoSEQ multiplex PCR, and the TCRdb table lists in-frame clones only, not all of them. The sample consists of 250,000 to 400,000 clones, 88% of them appearing once. The sequenced material came from PBMCs. The source is a man under 40 in good health and CMV-seronegative.

V and J are TRBV13 and TRBJ2-2; TRBD2 might be the D (5 bases). Between the trimmed V and J ends, which lost 1 base and 0 bases, there was a span of 9 bases. CDR3 length: 16 amino acids. Per germline, CDR1 PRHDT and CDR2 FYEKMQ (reference sequence). The CDR3 spells CASSLVEGANTGELFF. The CDR3 DNA reads TGTGCCAGCAGCTTAGTTGAGGGCGCGAACACCGGGGAGCTGTTTTTT. Based on the CDR3 plus reference TRBV13 and TRBJ2-2, the full variable domain is AAGVIQSPRHLIKEKRETATLKCYPIPRHDTVYWYQQGPGQDPQFLISFYEKMQSDKGSIPDRFSAQQFSDYHSELNMSSLELGDSALYFCASSLVEGANTGELFFGEGSRLTVL.

A remark on this clone: Different DNA sequences within this sample yield the same CDR3. The rearrangement links TRBV5-1 to TRBJ1-4; 7 nucleotides line up with TRBD1. Germline trimming cut 2 bases from V and 4 bases from J; bases unmatched to any gene: 2. The CDR3 totals 14 residues. Germline V CDR1 and CDR2: SGHRS, YFSETQ. The CDR3 DNA follows: TGCGCCAGCAGCTTCGGGACAGTTAATGAAAAACTGTTTTTT. Translated: CASSFGTVNEKLFF. The full variable domain, in which reference TRBV5-1 and TRBJ1-4 provide the parts outside the CDR3, is KAGVTQTPRYLIKTRGQQVTLSCSPISGHRSVSWYQQTPGQGLQFLFEYFSETQRNKGNFPGRFSGRQFSNSRSEMNVSTLELGDSALYLCASSFGTVNEKLFFGSGTQLSVL.

This clone has just one count. This chain joins TRBV19 and TRBJ2-1; 7 bases align to TRBD2. The CDR3 loop spans 14 amino acids. The V segment lost 3 bases and the J segment 6 bases; nucleotides outside the gene matches: 5. In germline, CDR1 is LNHDA, CDR2 SQIVND (reference sequence). In DNA form, the CDR3 reads TGTGCCAGTAGTATGGGGCTAGCGGTCAATGAGCAGTTCTTC. It codes for CASSMGLAVNEQFF. The variable domain in full, with the rest retrieved from reference TRBV19 and TRBJ2-1, is DGGITQSPKYLFRKEGQNVTLSCEQNLNHDAMYWYRQDPGQGLRLIYYSQIVNDFQKGDIAEGYSVSREKKESFPLTVTSAQKNPTAFYLCASSMGLAVNEQFFGPGTRLTVL.

The chain is built from TRBV6-5 and TRBJ1-2, with 9 positions matching TRBD1. V shed 6 bases and J 4 bases; nucleotides not matched to a gene: 6. The CDR3 has 14 residues. Germline V lookup: CDR1 MNHEY, CDR2 SVGAGI. The CDR3 bases are TGTGCCAGCAGAAGGGACAGGGCGTCCTATGGCTACACCTTC. Translating gives CASRRDRASYGYTF.

The table lists this clone with a count of one. The chain uses TRBV5-1 and TRBJ2-3; 10 nucleotides line up with TRBD1. The CDR3 totals 16 residues. V dropped 6 bases and J dropped 1; count of bases not matched to a gene: 8. Germline-derived CDR1 and CDR2 are SGHRS and YFSETQ. CDR3 DNA: TGCGCCAGCACCCGGGACAGGGGCTGGGGCACAGATACGCAGTATTTT. Its translation is CASTRDRGWGTDTQYF.

The chain joins TRBV9 to TRBJ1-2; D not resolved. The CDR3 has 13 residues. The V gene's germline CDR1 is SGDLS and CDR2 YYNGEE. The V end was cut by 2 bases, the J end by 8 bases, with 13 bases between. The CDR3 DNA reads as TGTGCCAGCAGCGTTTTACAGAATCTCGGCTACACCTTC. This codes for CASSVLQNLGYTF.

This chain links TRBV6-1 with TRBJ1-1; D ambiguous. The CDR3 totals 13 residues. Germline CDR1 and CDR2: MNHNS and SASEGT. Between the trimmed V and J ends, which lost 8 bases and 1 base, there was a span of 11 bases. The CDR3 reads CASFWEGNTEAFF. CDR3 bases: TGTGCCAGCTTTTGGGAGGGGAACACTGAAGCTTTCTTT.

The chain employs TRBV5-1 and TRBJ2-7, with TRBD1 matching over 9 bases. Germline V gene lookup returns CDR1 SGHRS and CDR2 YFSETQ. The J segment lost 2 bases and the V segment lost 0 bases, leaving 3 bases of the junction unmatched. This CDR3 is built from 15 residues. The CDR3 DNA reads TGCGCCAGCAGCTTGGAGGGACAGGGACCCTACGAGCAGTACTTC. Residues: CASSLEGQGPYEQYF.

V usage is TRBV5-4 and J usage is TRBJ2-2; 7 bases are shared with TRBD1. The germline V gene has CDR1 SGHNT and CDR2 YYREEE (reference sequence). CDR3 length: 15 residues. The V segment lost 3 bases and the J segment 8 bases; nucleotides outside the gene matches: 10. The CDR3 region has the DNA TGTGCCAGCAGCTCACTGACAGGGTTGGCTGGGGAGCTGTTTTTT. Its translation: CASSSLTGLAGELFF. The full variable domain, rest sourced from reference TRBV5-4 and TRBJ2-2, is ETGVTQSPTHLIKTRGQQVTLRCSSQSGHNTVSWYQQALGQGPQFIFQYYREEENGRGNFPPRFSGLQFPNYSSELNVNALELDDSALYLCASSSLTGLAGELFFGEGSRLTVL.

The rearrangement links TRBV27 to TRBJ1-1, with 7 bases lining up with TRBD1. This CDR3 spans 11 amino acids. J was trimmed by 11 bases and V by 2 bases; bases with no gene match: 2. From germline, CDR1 is MNHEY and CDR2 SMNVEV (reference sequence). The CDR3: CASSLRGRAFF. The CDR3 DNA reads TGTGCCAGCAGTTTAAGGGGGCGGGCTTTCTTT.

The chain is built from TRBV2 and TRBJ1-5, with D hard to call. The CDR3 covers 14 residues. V was trimmed by 2 bases and J by 6 bases, leaving 11 bases between them. Germline V gene sequence: CDR1 SNHLY, CDR2 FYNNEI. The CDR3 DNA reads TGTGCCAGCAGTGAATCAGGAGGGAGTCAGCCCCAGCATTTT. It specifies CASSESGGSQPQHF.

The chain combines TRBV19 with TRBJ1-1, with D possibly being TRBD1 (5 bases). This CDR3 is built from 13 residues. The V end lost 7 bases, the J end lost 0 bases, and 9 bases lay between the germline ends. Germline V gene data show CDR1 as LNHDA and CDR2 as SQIVND (reference sequence). CDR3 sequence (DNA): TGTGCCAGTAAGGGCAGGGTGAACACTGAAGCTTTCTTT. Translated: CASKGRVNTEAFF.

The chain has TRBV6-1 and TRBJ2-1; no definite D call. The CDR3 is 15 amino acids. V lost 6 bases and J lost 0, with 12 bases in between. Germline V CDR1 and CDR2: MNHNS, SASEGT. CDR3 sequence: CASRKERLSYNEQFF. The CDR3 DNA reads as TGTGCCAGCAGGAAAGAAAGACTCTCCTACAATGAGCAGTTCTTC.

The chain has TRBV29-1 and TRBJ2-1; 8 positions agree with TRBD2. Trimming took 8 bases from V and 8 from J; bases not matched to a gene: 14. CDR3 size: 14 residues. Looked up from germline, CDR1 is SQVTM and CDR2 is ANQGSEA. The CDR3 DNA reads as TGCAGCTTCGAACGGGCGGGGGGCATCGATGAGCAGTTCTTC. This codes for CSFERAGGIDEQFF.

The V call is TRBV18, the J call TRBJ1-6; D is perhaps TRBD1 (5 bases). The V gene lost 3 bases and the J gene lost 5 bases, with 11 bases spanning the gap. The CDR3 is 15 residues long. The germline CDR1 and CDR2 sequences are KGHSH and LQKENI. The CDR3 DNA sequence: TGTGCCAGCTCACCCCGGGACTGGAATAATTCACCCCTCCACTTT. This sequence encodes CASSPRDWNNSPLHF.

The chain employs TRBV6-1 and TRBJ1-2, with TRBD1 matching over 8 bases. Germline lookup yields CDR1 MNHNS and CDR2 SASEGT. V was pared by 6 bases and J by 7 bases, with 7 bases of the junction left unmatched. CDR3 length: 13 residues. In DNA form, the CDR3 reads TGTGCCAGCAGGGCGACAGGGGACCCTGGCTACACCTTC. It specifies CASRATGDPGYTF.

V is TRBV19 and J is TRBJ1-4; 9 nucleotides align to TRBD1. V trimming: 7 bases; J trimming: 8 bases; junction bases outside the gene matches: 8. This CDR3 has 14 residues. CDR1 is LNHDA and CDR2 is SQIVND in the germline V gene (reference sequence). CDR3 nucleotide sequence: TGTGCCAGTAACAAGGACAGGGGCGGCGAAAAACTGTTTTTT. It codes for CASNKDRGGEKLFF.

The V and J genes are TRBV12-5 and TRBJ2-7; 7 positions match TRBD1. The CDR3 has 16 residues. The V and J ends lost 6 bases and 6 bases, in that order; junction bases with no gene match: 17. Germline V gene sequence: CDR1 LGHNT, CDR2 FRNRAP. For the CDR3, the DNA is TGTGCTAGTGGATCTACAACAGGGGATAGTGAAGGCGAGCAGTACTTC. Its translation is CASGSTTGDSEGEQYF.

This clone was counted only a few times. The rearrangement links TRBV18 to TRBJ2-7; perhaps TRBD1 as D (5 bases). Germline V gives CDR1 KGHSH, CDR2 LQKENI. Trimming shortened V by 1 base and J by 3 bases, and 13 bases separated the two germline ends. CDR3 length: 15 residues. This CDR3 reads CASSPQGPVGYEQYF. CDR3 DNA sequence: TGTGCCAGCTCACCACAGGGGCCCGTGGGCTACGAGCAGTACTTC.

The chain links TRBV7-9 to TRBJ2-1; 11 bases map to TRBD2. Germline loops: CDR1 SEHNR, CDR2 FQNEAQ (reference sequence). CDR3 length: 16 residues. Unmatched junction bases numbered 7, after V lost 5 bases and J lost 4 bases. This chain's CDR3 is CASSPPGLAVYNEQFF. The CDR3 coding sequence is TGTGCCAGCAGCCCTCCGGGACTAGCGGTGTACAATGAGCAGTTCTTC.

The chain joins TRBV5-1 to TRBJ1-2; 7 positions agree with TRBD1. This CDR3 comprises 15 residues. Trimming removed 0 bases from V and 6 bases from J; junction bases left unmatched: 8. Germline V gene sequence: CDR1 SGHRS, CDR2 YFSETQ. The DNA for the CDR3 is TGCGCCAGCAGCTTGGCCGGAGGGGGCGGGGATGGCTACACCTTC. Translating it yields CASSLAGGGGDGYTF.

The rearrangement uses TRBV4-3 and TRBJ2-1; maybe TRBD2 (5 bases). The CDR3 is 15 residues long. V was clipped by 2 bases and J by 0 bases, with 8 bases between them. Germline-derived CDR1 and CDR2 are LGHNA and YSLEER. The CDR3 coding sequence is TGCGCCAGCAGCCAACGGGGAAGCTCCTACAATGAGCAGTTCTTC. This sequence encodes CASSQRGSSYNEQFF.

The chain links TRBV27 to TRBJ2-7; D not resolved. Trimming took off 2 bases at V and 4 bases at J, with 18 bases between the two ends. CDR1 and CDR2 from the germline V gene are MNHEY and SMNVEV (reference sequence). This CDR3 has 16 residues. The CDR3 reads CASSLESSRTLYEQYF. The CDR3 nucleotides read TGTGCCAGCAGTTTAGAGAGTTCCCGTACCCTATACGAGCAGTACTTC.